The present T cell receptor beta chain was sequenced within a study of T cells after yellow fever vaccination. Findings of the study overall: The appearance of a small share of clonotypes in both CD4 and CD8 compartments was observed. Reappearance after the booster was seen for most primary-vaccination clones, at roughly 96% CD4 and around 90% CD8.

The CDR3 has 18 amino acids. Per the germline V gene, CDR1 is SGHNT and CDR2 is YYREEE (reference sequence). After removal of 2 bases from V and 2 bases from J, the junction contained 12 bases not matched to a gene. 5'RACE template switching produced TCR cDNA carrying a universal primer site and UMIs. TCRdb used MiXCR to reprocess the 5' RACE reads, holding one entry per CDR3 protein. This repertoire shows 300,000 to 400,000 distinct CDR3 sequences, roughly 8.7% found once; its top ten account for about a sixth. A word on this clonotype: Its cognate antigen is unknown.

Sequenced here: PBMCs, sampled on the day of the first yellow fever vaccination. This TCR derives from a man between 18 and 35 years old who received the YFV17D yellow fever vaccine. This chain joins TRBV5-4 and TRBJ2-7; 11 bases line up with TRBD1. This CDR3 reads CASSLMGQGVSGAYEQYV. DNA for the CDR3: TGTGCCAGCAGCTTAATGGGACAGGGGGTATCCGGCGCCTACGAGCAGTACGTC.